The next 15 T cell receptor beta chains were all read from a single sample in a study of blood T cell repertoires in COVID-19. The protocol was immunoSEQ multiplex PCR, while the TCRdb copy is restricted to in-frame clones and leaves out a portion. Of roughly 200,000 clones listed, 80% to 90% were seen once; the top ten hold approximately 7.3%. Material: PBMCs or T cells enriched from blood (not recorded which). Receptor source: a man aged 25 to 40 in a cohort exposed to, infected with or recovered from COVID-19 (not recorded which).

This chain joins TRBV28 and TRBJ2-7; a weak D match, TRBD2 (8 bases). The CDR3 has 16 amino acids. Germline CDR1 MDHEN, CDR2 SYDVKM. Trimming stripped 8 bases from V and 3 bases from J, with 23 bases between. The CDR3 coding sequence is TGTGCCAGCTCACAGGGGAGCGGGAGATTCGGCTACGAGCAGTACTTC. This codes for CASSQGSGRFGYEQYF.

The rearrangement joins TRBV7-3 to TRBJ2-3; 12 positions match TRBD2. This CDR3 has 17 residues. Germline-derived CDR1 and CDR2 are SGHTA and FQGTGA. V lost 5 bases to trimming and J lost 5 bases; unmatched junction nucleotides: 11. CDR3 coding DNA: TGTGCCAGCAGCACTCTAGCGGGAGGGACCGCAGGAGATACGCAGTATTTT. Its translation: CASSTLAGGTAGDTQYF.

This clone was observed a single time. The chain recombines TRBV18 with TRBJ1-2, with 7 bases lining up with TRBD1. Germline V CDR1 and CDR2: KGHSH, LQKENI. The length of the CDR3 is 13 residues. The ends lost 3 bases at V and 8 bases at J; junction bases unmatched: 6. The CDR3 spells CASSPERGRGYTF. DNA for the CDR3: TGTGCCAGCTCACCCGAGAGGGGGCGAGGCTACACCTTC.

The rearrangement joins TRBV18 to TRBJ1-1; 9 positions agree with TRBD1. Germline CDR1 is KGHSH and CDR2 is LQKENI. Germline trimming cut 2 bases from V and 11 bases from J; bases unmatched to any gene: 6. The CDR3 is made up of 13 amino acids. The CDR3 region is CASSPTGGVGAFF. The CDR3 region has the DNA TGTGCCAGCTCACCAACAGGGGGCGTTGGGGCTTTCTTT.

This clone is a singleton in its sample. The chain couples TRBV5-1 to TRBJ2-5, with 9 bases aligning to TRBD2. CDR1 and CDR2 from the germline V gene are SGHRS and YFSETQ. The CDR3 consists of 14 residues. The junction had 4 bases not matched to a gene; V was cut back by 3 bases and J by 4 bases. The DNA of the CDR3 is TGCGCCAGCAGCTCTCTAGCGGGACGAGAGACCCAGTACTTC. Translating it yields CASSSLAGRETQYF.

This clone was found once. The chain uses TRBV7-6 and TRBJ2-1, with D hard to call. From germline, CDR1 is SGHVS and CDR2 FNYEAQ. CDR3 length: 15 residues. The germline V and J ends were trimmed by 5 bases and 5 bases, with 16 bases remaining between them. The DNA for the CDR3 is TGTGCCAGCAGCGCGGTCCTATCGTCCCACAATGAGCAGTTCTTC. It translates to CASSAVLSSHNEQFF.

V and J are TRBV3-1 (or the pseudogene TRBV3-2) and TRBJ2-7; 11 bases are a match to TRBD2. Trimming at V came to 4 bases and at J to 5 bases, leaving 4 bases not matched to a gene. Germline loops: CDR1 LGHDT, CDR2 YNNKEL (reference sequence). The CDR3 is 14 residues long. The CDR3 DNA sequence: TGTGCCAGCAGCCCTAGCGGGAGGAGGAACGAGCAGTACTTC. It yields the protein CASSPSGRRNEQYF.

The chain combines TRBV9 with TRBJ2-3, with unresolved D. This CDR3 region has 12 residues. Germline V gene data show CDR1 as SGDLS and CDR2 as YYNGEE. Trimming cost V 7 bases and J 2 bases, with 8 bases left between them. This chain's CDR3 is CASDQITDTQYF. CDR3 in DNA: TGTGCCAGCGATCAGATCACAGATACGCAGTATTTT. Filled out from reference TRBV9 and TRBJ2-3, the complete variable domain reads DSGVTQTPKHLITATGQRVTLRCSPRSGDLSVYWYQQSLDQGLQFLIQYYNGEERAKGNILERFSAQQFPDLHSELNLSSLELGDSALYFCASDQITDTQYFGPGTRLTVL.

This clone was observed a single time. The V and J genes are TRBV9 and TRBJ2-2; the D is unclear. The CDR3 is 13 residues long. Trimming shortened V by 4 bases and J by 6 bases, and 10 bases separated the two germline ends. The germline V gene has CDR1 SGDLS and CDR2 YYNGEE. CDR3 nucleotides: TGTGCCAGCAGCTTAATAGAAGCCGGGGAGCTGTTTTTT. This translates into CASSLIEAGELFF.

The rearrangement uses TRBV2 and TRBJ1-1, with D possibly being TRBD1 (5 bases). Germline V gene data show CDR1 as SNHLY and CDR2 as FYNNEI. Between the trimmed V and J ends, which lost 7 bases and 1 base, there was a span of 7 bases. There are 12 residues in the CDR3. CDR3 sequence reads: CASTDRNTEAFF. The CDR3 bases are TGTGCCAGCACCGACAGGAACACTGAAGCTTTCTTT.

The chain recombines TRBV16 with TRBJ1-4; no clear D. The V gene's germline CDR1 is KGHSY and CDR2 FQNENV. V dropped 8 bases and J dropped 8 bases, with 18 bases sitting between them. The length of the CDR3 is 14 residues. This chain's CDR3 is CASRRGAVGEKLFF. In DNA, the CDR3 is TGTGCCAGCCGTCGTGGCGCGGTAGGCGAAAAACTGTTTTTT.

This clone appeared a few times. This chain links TRBV2 with TRBJ2-4, with D possibly being TRBD2 (6 bases). The germline V gene encodes CDR1 SNHLY and CDR2 FYNNEI. CDR3 length equals 12 residues. The V end was cut by 4 bases, the J end by 6 bases, with 7 bases between. The CDR3 DNA reads as TGTGCCAGCAGTGGGGGACTAAACATTCAGTACTTC. Protein product: CASSGGLNIQYF.

The genes are TRBV15 and TRBJ1-2; perhaps TRBD1 as D (6 bases). The CDR3 totals 13 residues. Per the germline V gene, CDR1 is LNHNV and CDR2 is YYDKDF (reference sequence). V lost 10 bases and J 1 base, leaving 13 bases between the germline ends. The CDR3 sequence: CAISEDSNYGYTF. Written as DNA, the CDR3 is TGTGCCATCTCGGAGGACAGTAACTATGGCTACACCTTC.

The chain combines TRBV3-1 (or the pseudogene TRBV3-2) with TRBJ2-7; possibly TRBD2 for D (5 bases). The ends were cut back, 6 bases at V and 2 bases at J, with 17 bases in the middle. CDR3 size: 15 residues. The germline V gene encodes CDR1 LGHDT and CDR2 YNNKEL (reference sequence). DNA of the CDR3: TGTGCCAGCAGTGCCGGGCCCCTCGGGACCTACGAGCAGTACTTC. This encodes CASSAGPLGTYEQYF.

This clone was seen only a few times. This sequence joins TRBV5-6 and TRBJ1-6, with a weak D call TRBD1 (6 bases). Germline-derived CDR1 and CDR2 are SGHDT and YYEEEE. V shed 4 bases and J shed 8 bases, with 16 bases lying between them. The CDR3 contains 15 residues. CDR3 amino acids: CASSLYARGDSPLHF. DNA of the CDR3: TGTGCCAGCAGCCTCTATGCCAGGGGAGATTCACCCCTCCACTTT. Variable domain in full (rest from reference TRBV5-6 and TRBJ1-6): DAGVTQSPTHLIKTRGQQVTLRCSPKSGHDTVSWYQQALGQGPQFIFQYYEEEERQRGNFPDRFSGHQFPNYSSELNVNALLLGDSALYLCASSLYARGDSPLHFGNGTRLTVT.